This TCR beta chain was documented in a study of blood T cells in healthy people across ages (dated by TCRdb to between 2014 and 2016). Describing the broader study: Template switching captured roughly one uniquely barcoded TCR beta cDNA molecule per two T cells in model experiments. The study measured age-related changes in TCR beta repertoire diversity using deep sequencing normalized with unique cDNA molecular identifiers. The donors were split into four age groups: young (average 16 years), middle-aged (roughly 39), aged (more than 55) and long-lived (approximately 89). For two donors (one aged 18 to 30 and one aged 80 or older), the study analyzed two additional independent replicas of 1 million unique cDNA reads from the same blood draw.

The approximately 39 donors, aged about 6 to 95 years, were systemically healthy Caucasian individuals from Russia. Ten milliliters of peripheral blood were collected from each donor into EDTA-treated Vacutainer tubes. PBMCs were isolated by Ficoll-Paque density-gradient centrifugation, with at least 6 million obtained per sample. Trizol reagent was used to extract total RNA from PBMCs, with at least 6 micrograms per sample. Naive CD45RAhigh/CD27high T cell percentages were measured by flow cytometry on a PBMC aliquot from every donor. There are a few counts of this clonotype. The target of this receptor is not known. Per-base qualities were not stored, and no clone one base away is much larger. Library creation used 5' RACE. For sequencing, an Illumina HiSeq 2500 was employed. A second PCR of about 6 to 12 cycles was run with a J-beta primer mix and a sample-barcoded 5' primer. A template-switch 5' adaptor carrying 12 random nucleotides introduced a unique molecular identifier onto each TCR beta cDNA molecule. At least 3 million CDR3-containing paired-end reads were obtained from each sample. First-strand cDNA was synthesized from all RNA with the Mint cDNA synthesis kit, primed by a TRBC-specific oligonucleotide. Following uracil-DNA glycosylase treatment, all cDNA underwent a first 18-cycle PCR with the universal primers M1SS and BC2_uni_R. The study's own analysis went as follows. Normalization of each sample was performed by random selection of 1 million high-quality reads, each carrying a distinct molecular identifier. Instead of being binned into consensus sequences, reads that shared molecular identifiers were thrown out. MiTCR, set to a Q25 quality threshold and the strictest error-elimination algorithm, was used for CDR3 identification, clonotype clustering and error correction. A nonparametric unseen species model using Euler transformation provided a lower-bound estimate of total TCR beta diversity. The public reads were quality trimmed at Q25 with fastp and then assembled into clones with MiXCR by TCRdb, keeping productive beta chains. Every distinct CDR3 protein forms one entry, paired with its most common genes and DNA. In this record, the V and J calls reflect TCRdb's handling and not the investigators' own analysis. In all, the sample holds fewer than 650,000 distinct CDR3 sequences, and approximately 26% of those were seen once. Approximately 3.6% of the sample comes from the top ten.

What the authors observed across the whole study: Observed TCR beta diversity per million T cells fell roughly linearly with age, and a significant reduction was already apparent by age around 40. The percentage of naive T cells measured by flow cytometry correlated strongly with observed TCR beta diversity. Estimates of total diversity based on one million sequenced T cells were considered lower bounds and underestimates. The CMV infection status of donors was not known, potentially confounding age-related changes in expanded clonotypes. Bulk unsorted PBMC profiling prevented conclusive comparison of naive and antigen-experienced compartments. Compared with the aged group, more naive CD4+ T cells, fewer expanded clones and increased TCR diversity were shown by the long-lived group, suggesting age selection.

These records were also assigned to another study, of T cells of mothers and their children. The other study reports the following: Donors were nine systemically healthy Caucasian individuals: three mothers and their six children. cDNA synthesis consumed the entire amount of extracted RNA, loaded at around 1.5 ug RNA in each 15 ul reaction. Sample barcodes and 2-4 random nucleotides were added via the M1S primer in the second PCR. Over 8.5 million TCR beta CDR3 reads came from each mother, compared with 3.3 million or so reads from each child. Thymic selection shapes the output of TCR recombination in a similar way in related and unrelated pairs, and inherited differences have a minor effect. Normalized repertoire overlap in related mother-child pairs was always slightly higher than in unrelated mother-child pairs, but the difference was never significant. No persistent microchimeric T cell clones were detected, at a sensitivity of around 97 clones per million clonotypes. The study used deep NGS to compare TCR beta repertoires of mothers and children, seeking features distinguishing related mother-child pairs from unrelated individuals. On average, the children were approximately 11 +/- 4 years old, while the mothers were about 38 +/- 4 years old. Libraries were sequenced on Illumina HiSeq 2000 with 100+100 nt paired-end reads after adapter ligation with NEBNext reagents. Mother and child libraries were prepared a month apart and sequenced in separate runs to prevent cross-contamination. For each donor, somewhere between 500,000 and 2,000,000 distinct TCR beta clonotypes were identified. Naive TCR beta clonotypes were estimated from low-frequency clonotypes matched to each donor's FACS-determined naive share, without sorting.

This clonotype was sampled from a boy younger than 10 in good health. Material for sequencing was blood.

The DNA is TGCGCCAGCAGCCTGGACAGGGGGAGGGATTCACCCCTCCACTTT. Its product reads: CASSLDRGRDSPLHF. In this chain, TRBV5-1 is recombined with TRBJ1-6, with 10 bases matching TRBD1. The CDR3 measures 15 amino acids from cysteine to phenylalanine. Only the CDR3 DNA is retained, 45 bases long and in frame from the first base. Trimming takes 4 bases off V and 8 bases off J; junction bases not matched to a gene: 6. The germline V gene sets CDR1 to SGHRS and CDR2 to YFSETQ. The full variable domain, completed from the reference TRBV5-1 and TRBJ1-6 proteins outside the CDR3, reads KAGVTQTPRYLIKTRGQQVTLSCSPISGHRSVSWYQQTPGQGLQFLFEYFSETQRNKGNFPGRFSGRQFSNSRSEMNVSTLELGDSALYLCASSLDRGRDSPLHFGNGTRLTVT.